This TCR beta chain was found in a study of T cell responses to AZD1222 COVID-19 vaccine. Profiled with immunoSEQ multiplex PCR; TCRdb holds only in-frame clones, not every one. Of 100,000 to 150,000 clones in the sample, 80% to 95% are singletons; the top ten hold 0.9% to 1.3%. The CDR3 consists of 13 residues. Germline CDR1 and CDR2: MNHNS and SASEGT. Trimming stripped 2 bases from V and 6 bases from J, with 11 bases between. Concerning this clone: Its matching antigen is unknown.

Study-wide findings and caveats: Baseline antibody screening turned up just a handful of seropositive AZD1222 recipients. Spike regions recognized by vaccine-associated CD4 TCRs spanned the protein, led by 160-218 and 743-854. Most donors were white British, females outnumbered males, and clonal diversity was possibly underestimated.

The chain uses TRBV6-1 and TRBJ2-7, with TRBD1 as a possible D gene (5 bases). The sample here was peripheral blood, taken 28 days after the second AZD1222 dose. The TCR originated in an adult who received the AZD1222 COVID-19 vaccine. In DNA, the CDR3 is TGTGCCAGCAGTGAATCAAGACAGTCCGAGCAGTACTTC. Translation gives CASSESRQSEQYF.